This T cell receptor beta chain was captured in a study of PD-L1 blockade in urothelial cancer. Study-wide background: From 0 to 3 prior chemotherapy regimens had been given to the patients. At 6 weeks and at 3 weeks (second dose) after treatment start, blood was analyzed.

Germline lookup yields CDR1 MNHNY and CDR2 SVGAGI (reference sequence). This CDR3 has 16 residues. V shed 5 bases and J shed 2 bases, with 13 bases lying between them. Assay: immunoSEQ multiplex PCR; the TCRdb copy retains only in-frame clones and omits some. The data hold around 120,000 clones, with approximately 85% observed a single time. Patients presented with locally advanced or metastatic urothelial carcinoma. Patients yielded 1 to 8 samples each, pretreatment and on-treatment. The clonotype was recovered from a man between 50 and 59 years old with urothelial cancer. The chain recombines TRBV6-6 with TRBJ2-6; D might be TRBD1 (8 bases). The sequencing used PBMCs, collected around atezolizumab (anti-PD-L1) treatment. The CDR3 loop is CASSKQGGAGANVLTF. CDR3 DNA sequence: TGTGCCAGCAGTAAACAGGGGGGGGCTGGGGCCAACGTCCTGACTTTC.